These 27 T cell receptor beta chains were sequenced from one sample in a study of identical twins (dated by TCRdb to 2016 to 2017). Library preparation employed 5' RACE. The sequencer listed for this sample is Illumina HiSeq 2000. TCRdb trimmed the raw reads at Q25, called clones with MiXCR and kept productive beta chains. Merged by CDR3 protein, the rows form single entries marked with the most common genes and DNA. The sample contains roughly 540,000 distinct CDR3 sequences, less than 25% of them found a single time. The ten largest make up about 0.99% of the sample. This sample also appeared in a second study, on T cells expressing NK-cell markers.

Sequencing was done on a sample of CD4+ T cells sorted from blood. Receptor source: a woman under 30 in good health.

This clonotype has only a few counts. The chain is built from TRBV9 and TRBJ1-1; D might be TRBD1 (5 bases). The CDR3 consists of 14 residues. Per germline, CDR1 SGDLS and CDR2 YYNGEE. The V gene lost 3 bases and the J gene lost 4 bases, with 13 bases spanning the gap. Here the CDR3 reads CASSEWSGGTEAFF. In nucleotides, the CDR3 is TGTGCCAGCAGCGAGTGGTCCGGGGGCACTGAAGCTTTCTTT.

V and J are TRBV20-1 and TRBJ2-5, with D unclear. Germline CDR1 reads DFQATT; CDR2 reads SNEGSKA (reference sequence). Trimming removed 8 bases from V and 1 base from J, with 11 bases in between. The CDR3 is made up of 12 amino acids. The CDR3 region has the DNA TGCAGTCCTACCAGACCCCAAGAGACCCAGTACTTC. It encodes CSPTRPQETQYF.

This clonotype has a handful of counts. This chain links TRBV5-1 with TRBJ1-1; D remains unclear. V gave up 0 bases and J gave up 0 bases, with 18 bases separating them. The CDR3 runs to 18 residues. The V gene's germline CDR1 is SGHRS and CDR2 YFSETQ. CDR3 bases: TGCGCCAGCAGCTTGGTTAGTCGGATTTATCTAATGAACACTGAAGCTTTCTTT. Translated, it gives CASSLVSRIYLMNTEAFF.

This clonotype was detected only a few times. V and J are TRBV5-1 and TRBJ2-1; 7 nucleotides align to TRBD2. There are 17 residues in the CDR3. Germline V gives CDR1 SGHRS, CDR2 YFSETQ. The V and J ends lost 2 bases and 2 bases, in that order; junction bases with no gene match: 10. CDR3 amino acids: CASSFLPLGLAYNEQFF. As DNA, the CDR3 is TGCGCCAGCAGCTTTCTTCCCCTTGGACTAGCCTACAATGAGCAGTTCTTC. The whole variable domain, filled in from reference TRBV5-1 and TRBJ2-1, reads KAGVTQTPRYLIKTRGQQVTLSCSPISGHRSVSWYQQTPGQGLQFLFEYFSETQRNKGNFPGRFSGRQFSNSRSEMNVSTLELGDSALYLCASSFLPLGLAYNEQFFGPGTRLTVL.

This clonotype was observed a few times. The genes are TRBV5-1 and TRBJ2-1; D is possibly TRBD1 (5 bases). This CDR3 has 15 residues. Between the trimmed V and J ends, which lost 2 bases and 4 bases, there was a span of 13 bases. Germline V gene sequence: CDR1 SGHRS, CDR2 YFSETQ. CDR3 nucleotide sequence: TGCGCCAGCAGCTTCGTCGGACAAACTTACAATGAGCAGTTCTTC. Its translation: CASSFVGQTYNEQFF.

The sample holds a few counts of this clonotype. The rearrangement joins TRBV12-3 or TRBV12-4 to TRBJ2-1, with D hard to call. V shed 8 bases and J shed 1 base, with 6 bases lying between them. The CDR3 has 12 residues. The CDR3 region is CASLRSYNEQFF. The CDR3 DNA reads as TGTGCCAGCCTAAGGTCCTACAATGAGCAGTTCTTC.

This clonotype was counted only a few times. The chain carries TRBV20-1 and TRBJ2-2; D remains ambiguous. The CDR3 spans 14 residues. Between the trimmed V and J ends, which lost 3 bases and 8 bases, there was a span of 16 bases. CDR1 DFQATT and CDR2 SNEGSKA come from the germline V gene (reference sequence). The CDR3 DNA is TGCAGTGCTAGTAAAGGTCCCGCGGAGGGGGAGCTGTTTTTT. Translated: CSASKGPAEGELFF.

This clonotype was counted a few times. This chain uses TRBV5-1 with TRBJ2-7; D is uncertain. The CDR3 extends over 13 amino acids. Trimming took off 0 bases at V and 6 bases at J, with 10 bases between the two ends. From germline, CDR1 is SGHRS and CDR2 YFSETQ. This CDR3 reads CASSLDPSTEQYF. CDR3 nucleotide sequence: TGCGCCAGCAGCTTGGATCCATCGACCGAGCAGTACTTC.

The V call is TRBV6-5, the J call TRBJ1-1; TRBD1 might be the D (5 bases). This CDR3 spans 15 amino acids. V was pared by 2 bases and J by 4 bases, with 14 bases between. From germline, CDR1 is MNHEY and CDR2 SVGAGI. CDR3 amino acids: CASSYRARGSTEAFF. CDR3 nucleotide sequence: TGTGCCAGCAGTTACAGGGCCCGGGGGAGCACTGAAGCTTTCTTT.

The gene calls are TRBV2 and TRBJ2-5; D call uncertain. CDR1 and CDR2 (germline): SNHLY, FYNNEI. The V end lost 6 bases, the J end lost 2 bases, and 7 bases lay between the germline ends. The CDR3 runs 12 residues. CDR3 in DNA: TGTGCCAGCAGGGTTCTTCAAGAGACCCAGTACTTC. Translation: CASRVLQETQYF.

This chain joins TRBV15 and TRBJ2-5; D might be TRBD2 (6 bases). Trimming stripped 5 bases from V and 3 bases from J, with 10 bases between. The CDR3 extends over 13 amino acids. Germline assignment: CDR1 LNHNV and CDR2 YYDKDF (reference sequence). The CDR3 is CATSGGLKETQYF. DNA of the CDR3: TGTGCCACCAGCGGAGGACTAAAAGAGACCCAGTACTTC.

CDR3 residues: CASSQDYWSRETEAFF. The CDR3 DNA sequence: TGTGCCAGCAGCCAAGATTATTGGAGTCGGGAGACTGAAGCTTTCTTT. The genes are TRBV3-1 and TRBJ1-1; D is unresolved. This CDR3 contains 16 residues. The V end lost 0 bases, the J end lost 5 bases, and 16 bases lay between the germline ends. Germline CDR1 LGHDT, CDR2 YNNKEL (reference sequence). Supplemented by reference TRBV3-1 and TRBJ1-1, the full variable domain reads DTAVSQTPKYLVTQMGNDKSIKCEQNLGHDTMYWYKQDSKKFLKIMFSYNNKELIINETVPNRFSPKSPDKAHLNLHINSLELGDSAVYFCASSQDYWSRETEAFFGQGTRLTVV.

The chain links TRBV14 to TRBJ2-7; the D is unclear. The CDR3 runs to 17 residues. The germline V gene encodes CDR1 SGHDN and CDR2 FVKESK. Trimming pared 1 base from V and 0 bases from J, leaving 16 bases between. DNA for the CDR3: TGTGCCAGCAGCCAAGGGTTTCCGAAGTTCAGCTCCTACGAGCAGTACTTC. Residues: CASSQGFPKFSSYEQYF.

This clonotype was seen more than once but under ten times. The chain employs TRBV7-7 and TRBJ2-3, with TRBD2 matching 10 bases. Germline CDR1 SSHAT, CDR2 FNYEAQ (reference sequence). J lost 6 bases, V lost 1 base, and 7 bases had no gene match. This CDR3 is built from 16 residues. This CDR3 is CASSLGTSGGGDTQYF. The CDR3 region has the DNA TGTGCCAGCAGCTTAGGGACTAGCGGTGGTGGGGATACGCAGTATTTT. The full variable domain, in which reference TRBV7-7 and TRBJ2-3 provide the parts outside the CDR3, is GAGVSQSPRYKVTKRGQDVTLRCDPISSHATLYWYQQALGQGPEFLTYFNYEAQPDKSGLPSDRFSAERPEGSISTLTIQRTEQRDSAMYRCASSLGTSGGGDTQYFGPGTRLTVL.

The V call is TRBV10-3, the J call TRBJ1-1; TRBD1 aligns across 7 bases. Germline CDR1 reads ENHRY; CDR2 reads SYGVKD. The CDR3 has 17 residues. The junction had 15 bases not matched to a gene; V was cut back by 6 bases and J by 2 bases. The DNA for the CDR3 is TGTGCCATCAGCCTGACCCCGGGACAGCCACTAAACACTGAAGCTTTCTTT. Amino acids: CAISLTPGQPLNTEAFF.

This clonotype was seen a few times. The rearrangement joins TRBV5-1 to TRBJ2-5; no reliable D call. V dropped 0 bases and J dropped 5 bases, with 5 bases sitting between them. The CDR3 consists of 12 residues. Germline loops: CDR1 SGHRS, CDR2 YFSETQ. CDR3 loop: CASSLELETQYF. CDR3 coding DNA: TGCGCCAGCAGCTTGGAGTTGGAGACCCAGTACTTC.

J is TRBJ2-2 and V is TRBV20-1; possible D gene TRBD2, 6 bases. The CDR3 is 14 residues long. V gave up 2 bases and J gave up 6 bases, with 13 bases separating them. From germline, CDR1 is DFQATT and CDR2 SNEGSKA (reference sequence). CDR3 region: CSARSGGGAGELFF. The CDR3 DNA sequence: TGCAGTGCTAGATCCGGGGGAGGCGCCGGGGAGCTGTTTTTT.

The sample holds a few counts of this clonotype. V gene TRBV11-1 combines with J gene TRBJ1-6; D is unresolved. The V end was cut by 6 bases, the J end by 9 bases, with 15 bases between. This CDR3 contains 14 residues. From germline, CDR1 is SGHAT and CDR2 FQDESV (reference sequence). CDR3 DNA sequence: TGTGCCAGCAGACCTATCTCGCCTTCTTCACCCCTCCACTTT. Translating it yields CASRPISPSSPLHF.

This clonotype was detected a few times. This chain uses TRBV20-1 with TRBJ2-7; D gene uncertain. The V gene's germline CDR1 is DFQATT and CDR2 SNEGSKA (reference sequence). V lost 0 bases, J lost 3 bases, and 6 bases lay in between. The CDR3 covers 12 residues. CDR3 sequence reads: CSARDWSYEQYF. Here the CDR3 DNA reads TGCAGTGCTAGAGATTGGAGCTACGAGCAGTACTTC.

The gene calls are TRBV7-2 and TRBJ2-7, with 10 bases matching TRBD2. This CDR3 spans 15 amino acids. V lost 3 bases, J lost 3 bases, and 5 bases stayed unmatched. From germline, CDR1 is SGHTA and CDR2 FQGNSA. CDR3 protein: CASSLVAGGFYEQYF. CDR3 DNA: TGTGCCAGCAGCTTGGTAGCGGGGGGTTTCTACGAGCAGTACTTC.

This clonotype was counted ten times or more. The chain uses TRBV20-1 and TRBJ2-1, with 12 bases aligning to TRBD2. Germline V gene lookup returns CDR1 DFQATT and CDR2 SNEGSKA (reference sequence). The CDR3 covers 13 residues. V lost 5 bases and J lost 7; bases outside the gene matches: 3. The CDR3 DNA reads as TGCAGTGCTTCTGGACTAGCGGGAAATGAGCAGTTCTTC. Translated, it gives CSASGLAGNEQFF.

CDR3 sequence (DNA): TGTGCCAGCAGCTCGACAGGGTTGGGCACAGATACGCAGTATTTT. Translated: CASSSTGLGTDTQYF. The rearrangement uses TRBV7-9 and TRBJ2-3; 7 positions match TRBD1. Germline V gene lookup returns CDR1 SEHNR and CDR2 FQNEAQ (reference sequence). The CDR3 totals 15 residues. V dropped 4 bases and J dropped 1; count of bases not matched to a gene: 5. Using reference TRBV7-9 and TRBJ2-3 for the parts outside the CDR3, the full variable domain is DTGVSQNPRHKITKRGQNVTFRCDPISEHNRLYWYRQTLGQGPEFLTYFQNEAQLEKSRLLSDRFSAERPKGSFSTLEIQRTEQGDSAMYLCASSSTGLGTDTQYFGPGTRLTVL.

The chain recombines TRBV3-1 with TRBJ2-1, with D hard to call. The germline gives CDR1 LGHDT, CDR2 YNNKEL (reference sequence). V was cut by 0 bases and J by 4 bases, with 19 bases left in between. The length of the CDR3 is 18 residues. Written as DNA, the CDR3 is TGTGCCAGCAGCCAAGATAAGTCAGGCGGAAGAATATACAATGAGCAGTTCTTC. This codes for CASSQDKSGGRIYNEQFF.

This sequence joins TRBV20-1 and TRBJ2-2, with D possibly TRBD2 on 6 matching bases. In germline, CDR1 is DFQATT, CDR2 SNEGSKA (reference sequence). The length of the CDR3 is 16 residues. With 3 bases removed from V and 3 bases from J, the gap between germline ends came to 17 bases. CDR3 in amino acids: CSARLPGRKDTGELFF. The CDR3 DNA is TGCAGTGCTAGGCTCCCCGGGAGAAAGGACACCGGGGAGCTGTTTTTT.

The rearrangement uses TRBV5-1 and TRBJ2-7; 7 nucleotides match TRBD1. Losses at the gene ends were 4 bases for V and 0 bases for J; bases not matched to a gene: 7. The CDR3 has 15 amino acids. Germline CDR1 is SGHRS and CDR2 is YFSETQ. CDR3 in DNA: TGCGCCAGCAGCCCCTGGACAGGAGGCTCCTACGAGCAGTACTTC. Encoded protein: CASSPWTGGSYEQYF.

This clonotype has only a few counts. The rearrangement links TRBV6-5 to TRBJ2-1; 8 nucleotides align to TRBD2. The CDR3 is 16 residues long. Per germline, CDR1 MNHEY and CDR2 SVGAGI. Germline trimming cut 3 bases from V and 0 bases from J; bases unmatched to any gene: 4. CDR3 nucleotide sequence: TGTGCCAGCAGTTATAAGCGGGAGTACTCCTACAATGAGCAGTTCTTC. Protein product: CASSYKREYSYNEQFF.

V gene TRBV12-3 or TRBV12-4 combines with J gene TRBJ2-2, with D unclear. This CDR3 spans 14 amino acids. Deletions cut 10 bases from V and 2 bases from J, with 14 bases between. The CDR3 nucleotides are TGTGCCACCCAGCGCTCACTAAACACCGGGGAGCTGTTTTTT. Its translation: CATQRSLNTGELFF.